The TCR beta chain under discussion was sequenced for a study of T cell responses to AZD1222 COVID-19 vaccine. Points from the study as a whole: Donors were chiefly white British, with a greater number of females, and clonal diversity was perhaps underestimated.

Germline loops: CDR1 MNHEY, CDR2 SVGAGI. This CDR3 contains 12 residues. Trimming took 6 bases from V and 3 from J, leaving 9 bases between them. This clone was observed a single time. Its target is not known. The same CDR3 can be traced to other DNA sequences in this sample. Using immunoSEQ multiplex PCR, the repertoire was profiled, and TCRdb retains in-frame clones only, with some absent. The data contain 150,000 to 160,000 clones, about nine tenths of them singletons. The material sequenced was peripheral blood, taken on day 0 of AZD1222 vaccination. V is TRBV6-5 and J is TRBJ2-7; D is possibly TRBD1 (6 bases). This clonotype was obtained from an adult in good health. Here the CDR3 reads CASRDSYYEQYF. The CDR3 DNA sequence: TGTGCCAGCAGGGACAGCTACTACGAGCAGTACTTC.